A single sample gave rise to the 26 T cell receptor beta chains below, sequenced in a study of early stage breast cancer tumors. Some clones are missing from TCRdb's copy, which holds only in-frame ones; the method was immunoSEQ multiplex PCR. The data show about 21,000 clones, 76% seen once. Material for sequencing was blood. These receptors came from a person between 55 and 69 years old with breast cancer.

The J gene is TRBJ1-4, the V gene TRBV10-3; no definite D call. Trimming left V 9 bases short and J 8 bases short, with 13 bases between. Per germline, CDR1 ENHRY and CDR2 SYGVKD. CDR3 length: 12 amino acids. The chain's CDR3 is CAIAEVREKLFF. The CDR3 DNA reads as TGTGCCATTGCAGAGGTGAGGGAAAAACTGTTTTTT.

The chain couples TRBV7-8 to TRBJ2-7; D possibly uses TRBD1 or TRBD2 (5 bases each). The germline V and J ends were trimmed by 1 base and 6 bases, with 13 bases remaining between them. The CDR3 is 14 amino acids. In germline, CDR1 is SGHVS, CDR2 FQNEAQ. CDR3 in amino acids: CASSLGRLGGEQYF. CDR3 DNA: TGTGCCAGCAGCTTAGGGCGCCTTGGGGGCGAGCAGTACTTC.

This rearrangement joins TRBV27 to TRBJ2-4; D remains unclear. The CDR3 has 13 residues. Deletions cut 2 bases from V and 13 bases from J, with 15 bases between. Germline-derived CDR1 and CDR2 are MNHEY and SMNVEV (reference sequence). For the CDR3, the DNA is TGTGCCAGCAGTTTAATCTCGAGGCAGGAGCAGTACTTC. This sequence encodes CASSLISRQEQYF.

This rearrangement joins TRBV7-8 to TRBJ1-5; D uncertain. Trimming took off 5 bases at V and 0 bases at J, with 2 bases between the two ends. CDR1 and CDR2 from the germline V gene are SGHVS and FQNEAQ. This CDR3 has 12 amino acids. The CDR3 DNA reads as TGTGCCAGCAGCAATAGCAATCAGCCCCAGCATTTT. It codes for CASSNSNQPQHF.

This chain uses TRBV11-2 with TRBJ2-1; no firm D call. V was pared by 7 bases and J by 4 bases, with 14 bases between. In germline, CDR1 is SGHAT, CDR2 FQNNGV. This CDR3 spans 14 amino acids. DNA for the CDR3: TGTGCCAGCACTCTAGTATTGTCTTACAATGAGCAGTTCTTC. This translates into CASTLVLSYNEQFF.

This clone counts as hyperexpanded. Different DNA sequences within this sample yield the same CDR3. In nucleotides, the CDR3 is TGTGCCATCAGTGAGTCGCAGGCGGGAGAGACCCAGTACTTC. Translated, it gives CAISESQAGETQYF. This chain uses TRBV10-3 with TRBJ2-5; D perhaps matches TRBD2 (5 bases). CDR3 length equals 14 residues. Germline loops: CDR1 ENHRY, CDR2 SYGVKD. V lost 0 bases to trimming and J lost 4 bases, with 9 bases between them.

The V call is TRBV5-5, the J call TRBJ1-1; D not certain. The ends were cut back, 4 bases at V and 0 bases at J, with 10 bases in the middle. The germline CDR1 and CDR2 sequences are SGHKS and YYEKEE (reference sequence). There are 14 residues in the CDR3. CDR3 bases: TGTGCCAGCAGCGAGAATTTTATGAACACTGAAGCTTTCTTT. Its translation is CASSENFMNTEAFF.

In DNA form, the CDR3 reads TGTGCCAGCAGATTGGGCCTGAATGAAAAACTGTTTTTT. This sequence encodes CASRLGLNEKLFF. The chain uses TRBV6-5 and TRBJ1-4, with unresolved D. The CDR3 covers 13 residues. V was cut by 6 bases and J by 5 bases, with 10 bases left in between. CDR1 and CDR2 from the germline V gene are MNHEY and SVGAGI.

CDR3: CASSLGGAGTDTQYF. The CDR3, as DNA: TGTGCCAGCAGCCTCGGGGGGGCGGGGACAGATACGCAGTATTTT. This chain connects TRBV5-4 to TRBJ2-3, with 8 bases fitting TRBD2. This CDR3 region has 15 residues. Trimming at V came to 4 bases and at J to 3 bases, leaving 7 bases not matched to a gene. The V gene's germline CDR1 is SGHNT and CDR2 YYREEE (reference sequence).

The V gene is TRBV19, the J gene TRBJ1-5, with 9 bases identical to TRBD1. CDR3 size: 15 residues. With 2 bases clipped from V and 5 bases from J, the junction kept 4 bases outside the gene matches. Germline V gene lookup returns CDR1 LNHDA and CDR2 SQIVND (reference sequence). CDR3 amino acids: CASSISGTGHQPQHF. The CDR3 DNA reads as TGTGCCAGTAGTATATCCGGGACAGGGCATCAGCCCCAGCATTTT.

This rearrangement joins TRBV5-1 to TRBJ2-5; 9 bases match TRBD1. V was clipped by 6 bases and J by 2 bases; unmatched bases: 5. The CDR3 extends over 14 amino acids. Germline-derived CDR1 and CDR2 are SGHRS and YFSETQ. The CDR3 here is CASMTGGGQETQYF. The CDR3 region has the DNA TGCGCCAGCATGACAGGGGGAGGGCAAGAGACCCAGTACTTC.

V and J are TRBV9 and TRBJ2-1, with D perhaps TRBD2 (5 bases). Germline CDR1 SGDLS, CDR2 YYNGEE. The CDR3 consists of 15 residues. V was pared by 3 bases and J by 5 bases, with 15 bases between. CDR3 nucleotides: TGTGCCAGCAGCGGGTCCGGGGTGCGGGACAATGAGCAGTTCTTC. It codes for CASSGSGVRDNEQFF.

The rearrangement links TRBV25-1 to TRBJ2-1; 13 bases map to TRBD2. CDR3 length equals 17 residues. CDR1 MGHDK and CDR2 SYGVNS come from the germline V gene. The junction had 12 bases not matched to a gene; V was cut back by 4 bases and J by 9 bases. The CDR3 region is CASSVSGTSGKGSEQFF. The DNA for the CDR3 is TGTGCCAGCAGTGTCTCCGGGACTAGCGGGAAAGGAAGTGAGCAGTTCTTC. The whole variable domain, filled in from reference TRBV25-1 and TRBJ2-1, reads EADIYQTPRYLVIGTGKKITLECSQTMGHDKMYWYQQDPGMELHLIHYSYGVNSTEKGDLSSESTVSRIRTEHFPLTLESARPSHTSQYLCASSVSGTSGKGSEQFFGPGTRLTVL.

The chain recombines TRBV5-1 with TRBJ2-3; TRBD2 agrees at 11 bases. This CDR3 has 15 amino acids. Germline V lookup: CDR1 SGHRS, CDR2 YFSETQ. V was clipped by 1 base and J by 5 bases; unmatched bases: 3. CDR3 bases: TGCGCCAGCAGCTTGTGGCTAGCGGGAGGAGATACGCAGTATTTT. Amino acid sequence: CASSLWLAGGDTQYF.

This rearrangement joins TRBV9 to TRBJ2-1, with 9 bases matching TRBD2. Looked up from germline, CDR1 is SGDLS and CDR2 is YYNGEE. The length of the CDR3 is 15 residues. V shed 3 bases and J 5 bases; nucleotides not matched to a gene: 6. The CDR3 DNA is TGTGCCAGCAGCGGTAGCGGGAGAGGGAACAATGAGCAGTTCTTC. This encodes CASSGSGRGNNEQFF.

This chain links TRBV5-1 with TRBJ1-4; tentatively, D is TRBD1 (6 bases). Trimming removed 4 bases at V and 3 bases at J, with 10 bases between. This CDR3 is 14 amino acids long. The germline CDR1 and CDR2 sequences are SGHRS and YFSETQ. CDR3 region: CASSPQGSNEKLFF. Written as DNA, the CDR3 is TGCGCCAGCAGCCCCCAGGGGTCTAATGAAAAACTGTTTTTT.

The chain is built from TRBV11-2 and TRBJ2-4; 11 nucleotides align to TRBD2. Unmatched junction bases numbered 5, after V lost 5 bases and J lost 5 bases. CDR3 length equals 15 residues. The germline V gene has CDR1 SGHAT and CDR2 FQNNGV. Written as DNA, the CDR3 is TGTGCCAGCAGCACGTTGGGACTAGCGGAAAACATTCAGTACTTC. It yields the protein CASSTLGLAENIQYF.

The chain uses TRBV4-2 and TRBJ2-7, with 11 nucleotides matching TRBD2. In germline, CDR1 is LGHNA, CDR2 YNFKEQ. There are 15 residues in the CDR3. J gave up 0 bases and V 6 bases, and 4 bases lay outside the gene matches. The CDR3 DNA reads TGTGCCAGCAGGTCGACTAGCGGGACCTCCTACGAGCAGTACTTC. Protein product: CASRSTSGTSYEQYF.

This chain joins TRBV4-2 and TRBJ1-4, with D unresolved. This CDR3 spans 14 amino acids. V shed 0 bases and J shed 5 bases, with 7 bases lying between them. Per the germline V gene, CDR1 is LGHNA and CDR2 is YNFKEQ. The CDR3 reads CASSQDGANEKLFF. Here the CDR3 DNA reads TGTGCCAGCAGCCAAGACGGAGCGAATGAAAAACTGTTTTTT.

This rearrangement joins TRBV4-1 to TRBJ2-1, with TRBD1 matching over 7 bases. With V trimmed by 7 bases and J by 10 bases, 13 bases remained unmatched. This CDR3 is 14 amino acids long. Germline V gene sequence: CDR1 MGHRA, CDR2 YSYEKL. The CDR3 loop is CASIGETGSWEQFF. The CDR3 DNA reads TGCGCCAGCATTGGCGAGACAGGGTCTTGGGAGCAGTTCTTC.

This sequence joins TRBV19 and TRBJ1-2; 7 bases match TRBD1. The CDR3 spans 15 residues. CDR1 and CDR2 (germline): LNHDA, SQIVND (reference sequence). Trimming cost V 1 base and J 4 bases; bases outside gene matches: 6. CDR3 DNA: TGTGCCAGTAGTATAGGAGCTCGGGACAGCTATGGCTACACCTTC. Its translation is CASSIGARDSYGYTF. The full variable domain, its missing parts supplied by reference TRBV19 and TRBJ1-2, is DGGITQSPKYLFRKEGQNVTLSCEQNLNHDAMYWYRQDPGQGLRLIYYSQIVNDFQKGDIAEGYSVSREKKESFPLTVTSAQKNPTAFYLCASSIGARDSYGYTFGSGTRLTVV.

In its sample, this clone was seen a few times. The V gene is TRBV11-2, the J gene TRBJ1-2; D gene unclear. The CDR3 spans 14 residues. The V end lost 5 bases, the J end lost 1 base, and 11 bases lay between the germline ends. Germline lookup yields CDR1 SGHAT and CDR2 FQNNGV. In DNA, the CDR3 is TGTGCCAGCAGCCAGCAATTCGGTAACTATGGCTACACCTTC. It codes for CASSQQFGNYGYTF.

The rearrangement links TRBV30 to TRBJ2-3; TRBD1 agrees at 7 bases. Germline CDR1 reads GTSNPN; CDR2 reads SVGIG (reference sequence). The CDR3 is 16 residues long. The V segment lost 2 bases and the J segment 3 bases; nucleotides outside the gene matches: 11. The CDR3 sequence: CAWSPTGKIGTDTQYF. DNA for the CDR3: TGTGCCTGGAGTCCGACAGGGAAGATAGGGACAGATACGCAGTATTTT.

CDR3 residues: CASSLGQVPTPNIQYF. The CDR3 DNA is TGCGCCAGCAGCTTGGGGCAGGTGCCGACTCCGAACATTCAGTACTTC. This chain links TRBV5-1 with TRBJ2-4; D gene uncertain. Trimming removed 0 bases from V and 7 bases from J, with 17 bases in between. From germline, CDR1 is SGHRS and CDR2 YFSETQ. This CDR3 is built from 16 residues.

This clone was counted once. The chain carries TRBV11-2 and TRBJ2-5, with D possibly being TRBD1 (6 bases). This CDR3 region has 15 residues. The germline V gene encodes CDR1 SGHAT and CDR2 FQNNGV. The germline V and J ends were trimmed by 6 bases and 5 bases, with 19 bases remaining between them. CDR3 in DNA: TGTGCCAGCAGTTATTCAACAGGGTCAAGGGAGACCCAGTACTTC. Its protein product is CASSYSTGSRETQYF.

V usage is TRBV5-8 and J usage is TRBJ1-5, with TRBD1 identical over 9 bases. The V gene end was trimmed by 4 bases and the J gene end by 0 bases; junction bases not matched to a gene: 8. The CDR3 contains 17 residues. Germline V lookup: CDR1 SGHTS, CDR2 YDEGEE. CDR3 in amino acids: CASSLDRGFYSNQPQHF. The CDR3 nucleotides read TGTGCCAGCAGCCTCGACAGGGGGTTTTATAGCAATCAGCCCCAGCATTTT.